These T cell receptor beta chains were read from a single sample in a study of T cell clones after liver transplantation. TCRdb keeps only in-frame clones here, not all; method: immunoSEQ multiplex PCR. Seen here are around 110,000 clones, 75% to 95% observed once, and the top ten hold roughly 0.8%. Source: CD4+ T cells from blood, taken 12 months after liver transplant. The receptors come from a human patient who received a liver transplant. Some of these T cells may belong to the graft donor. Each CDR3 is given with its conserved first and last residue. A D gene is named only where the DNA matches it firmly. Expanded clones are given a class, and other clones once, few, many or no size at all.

TGTGCCAGCAGTTACTCAGGGGAACGATATGAAAAACTGTTTTTT	CASSYSGERYEKLFF	NA	TRBV6-5	TRBJ1-4	NA
TGCGCCAGCACCGAACAGGGACGTGGGAACACTGAAGCTTTCTTT	CASTEQGRGNTEAFF	NA	TRBV5-1	TRBJ1-1	NA
TGTGCCAGCAGCTTGAGAGGAGGACCGACCTACGAGCAGTACTTC	CASSLRGGPTYEQYF	NA	TRBV11-3	TRBJ2-7	NA
TGTGCCAGCAGCGGTACCCGAATCAGCTCAGAGTTCTTC	CASSGTRISSEFF	NA	TRBV5-6	TRBJ2-1	NA
TGTGCCAGTAGTAATTTTCCAGGGGGGAATGAAAAACTGTTTTTT	CASSNFPGGNEKLFF	TRBD1	TRBV19	TRBJ1-4	NA
TGTGCCAGCAGTAACCTCGGAGGGAGGGCTACCAGGGAGCAGTTCTTC	CASSNLGGRATREQFF	TRBD2	TRBV28	TRBJ2-1	NA
TGCGCCAGCACCCGGGACAGGGGACTCTACGCCCCGAATCAGCCCCAGCATTTT	CASTRDRGLYAPNQPQHF	TRBD1	TRBV10-1	TRBJ1-5	NA
TGTGCCAGCAGTTTTAGCGGGGGGGCGTTCGAGCAGTACTTC	CASSFSGGAFEQYF	TRBD2	TRBV28	TRBJ2-7	NA
TGTGCCAGCAGGTACCAGCGGACTAACACTGAAGCTTTCTTT	CASRYQRTNTEAFF	NA	TRBV6-5	TRBJ1-1	NA
TGTGCCAGCAGTACCGGAGGGACAGGTGACTATGGCTACACCTTC	CASSTGGTGDYGYTF	TRBD1	TRBV28	TRBJ1-2	NA
TGTGCCAGCAGTGTTTATGGGACTGAGCAGTACTTC	CASSVYGTEQYF	NA	TRBV2	TRBJ2-7	once
TGTGCCAGCAGGACAGGGGGCACCGGGGAGCTGTTTTTT	CASRTGGTGELFF	TRBD1	TRBV7-3	TRBJ2-2	NA
TGTGCCAGCAGCTTGGGAGGTCAGAATCAGCCCCAGCATTTT	CASSLGGQNQPQHF	NA	TRBV5-5	TRBJ1-5	NA
TGTGCCAGCAGCTTGGAGACAGGGAAAGACACTGAAGCTTTCTTT	CASSLETGKDTEAFF	TRBD1	TRBV5-6	TRBJ1-1	NA
TGTGCCAGCAGACGGACTAGCGGGAGCACAGATACGCAGTATTTT	CASRRTSGSTDTQYF	TRBD2	TRBV5-4	TRBJ2-3	NA
TGTGCCAGCAGTCGGACAGGGCGCACAGATACGCAGTATTTT	CASSRTGRTDTQYF	TRBD1	TRBV27	TRBJ2-3	NA
TGTGCCAGCAGCTTGGTTCGTGGCTACACCTTC	CASSLVRGYTF	NA	TRBV5-6	TRBJ1-2	NA
TGTGCCAGCAGCTCCGGACGCGTTCGGTATGGCTACACCTTC	CASSSGRVRYGYTF	NA	TRBV11-2	TRBJ1-2	NA
TGTGCCAGTAGTACCTACGCGGCGTCGAACACTGAAGCTTTCTTT	CASSTYAASNTEAFF	NA	TRBV19	TRBJ1-1	NA
TGCGCCAGCAGCTATACAAGCTCCTACGAGCAGTACTTC	CASSYTSSYEQYF	NA	TRBV5-1	TRBJ2-7	NA
TGTGCCTGGAGTCGGAAAGGGGGGGCCGGGGAGCTGTTTTTT	CAWSRKGGAGELFF	NA	TRBV30	TRBJ2-2	once
TGTGCCAGCAGCGCAAGGACAGGGGGCGAGGAGACCCAGTACTTC	CASSARTGGEETQYF	TRBD1	TRBV28	TRBJ2-5	few
TGTGCCAGCAGTTACACAGGGGGCGCCGGAACCTACGAGCAGTACTTC	CASSYTGGAGTYEQYF	TRBD1	TRBV6-5	TRBJ2-7	once
TGTGCCAGCAGTTTTCAAGCGGGAGGATTTAATGAGCAGTTCTTC	CASSFQAGGFNEQFF	TRBD2	TRBV27	TRBJ2-1	NA
TGTGCCAGCAGCCGATCCCTAGCGGGAGGGTACAATGAGCAGTTCTTC	CASSRSLAGGYNEQFF	TRBD2	TRBV7-8	TRBJ2-1	NA
TGTGCCAGCAGCTGGGGGACTAGTAGGCTCTCAAACATTCAGTACTTC	CASSWGTSRLSNIQYF	TRBD2	TRBV5-6	TRBJ2-4	NA
TGTGCCAGCAGTGAAGGTAGCGGTCCCTACGAGCAGTACTTC	CASSEGSGPYEQYF	NA	TRBV2	TRBJ2-7	NA
TGCAGCGTTCCGGGACTAGCGGGAGGAGGTGGTATCAATGAGCAGTTCTTC	CSVPGLAGGGGINEQFF	TRBD2	TRBV29-1	TRBJ2-1	NA
TGTGCCAGCACCTCCCCGGGACAGGCGGCCGGGGCTGGCTACACCTTC	CASTSPGQAAGAGYTF	NA	TRBV21-1	TRBJ1-2	NA
TGTGCCAGCAGTGAATATGGGGGTGCCGGGGAGCTGTTTTTT	CASSEYGGAGELFF	NA	TRBV25-1	TRBJ2-2	NA
TGTGCCAGCTGCCTTCCACCGCTCTCCTACAATGAGCAGTTCTTC	CASCLPPLSYNEQFF	NA	TRBV28	TRBJ2-1	NA
TGCAGCGTTTTGGGGACTAGCGGGAAAGGTAATGAGCAGTTCTTC	CSVLGTSGKGNEQFF	TRBD2	TRBV29-1	TRBJ2-1	NA
TGTGCCAGCAGCTCCGTCGGGGACAGGTTCTCCTACGAGCAGTACTTC	CASSSVGDRFSYEQYF	TRBD1	TRBV11-1	TRBJ2-7	few
TGTGCCAGCAGTTTATCGCAAGGGCTAGGAGGGGGGCAGGGCGAGCAGTACTTC	CASSLSQGLGGGQGEQYF	NA	TRBV28	TRBJ2-7	NA
TGTGCCAGCAGCTTACGGACCGGGACAGGGGGGACCTACGAGCAGTACTTC	CASSLRTGTGGTYEQYF	TRBD1	TRBV27	TRBJ2-7	NA
TGCGCCAGCAGCGCGGACAGGGGGGAGACCCAGTACTTC	CASSADRGETQYF	TRBD1	TRBV5-1	TRBJ2-5	NA
TGTGCCAGCAGTGACCGGACTAGCCCAGATACGCAGTATTTT	CASSDRTSPDTQYF	TRBD2	TRBV2	TRBJ2-3	NA
TGTGCCAGCAGTTCGATACTCCTCACAGATACGCAGTATTTT	CASSSILLTDTQYF	NA	TRBV27	TRBJ2-3	NA
TGTGCCAGCAATCGGGGGGCTAGCACCGGGGAGCTGTTTTTT	CASNRGASTGELFF	NA	TRBV28	TRBJ2-2	NA
TGTGCCAGCAAGTCGACAGGGTTGGGAACTGAAGCTTTCTTT	CASKSTGLGTEAFF	TRBD1	TRBV6-1	TRBJ1-1	NA
TGTGCCAGCACCCAGGGGCATTCTTCCTATGGCTACACCTTC	CASTQGHSSYGYTF	NA	TRBV28	TRBJ1-2	once
TGTGCCAGTAGTGTGTCTAACACAGATACGCAGTATTTT	CASSVSNTDTQYF	NA	TRBV19	TRBJ2-3	NA
TGCGCCAGCAGCTTGGCCGGGACTCAGTACAATGAGCAGTTCTTC	CASSLAGTQYNEQFF	NA	TRBV5-1	TRBJ2-1	NA
TGTGCCAGTAGTGCAGGGTCGGAGACCCAGTACTTC	CASSAGSETQYF	NA	TRBV19	TRBJ2-5	NA
TGTGCCAGCAGCTATTACTCTGGAAACACCATATATTTT	CASSYYSGNTIYF	NA	TRBV5-6	TRBJ1-3	NA
TGTGCCAGCAGCTTGATGGGACAGCAGAACACTGAAGCTTTCTTT	CASSLMGQQNTEAFF	TRBD1	TRBV7-9	TRBJ1-1	NA